The present entry profiles one T cell receptor beta chain with its context. These data come from a study of control samples from healthy donors and cancer patients. This CDR3 comprises 14 residues. Per the germline V gene, CDR1 is SEHNR and CDR2 is FQNEAQ (reference sequence). V was pared by 3 bases and J by 1 base, with 1 base of the junction left unmatched. Method: immunoSEQ multiplex PCR; TCRdb's copy keeps in-frame clones and lacks some. The table has about 180,000 clones, around 94% seen once; the top ten hold 1.1% to 1.5%. The J gene is TRBJ1-2, the V gene TRBV7-9; 8 bases agree with TRBD1. The source material was blood. The TCR originated in a man aged 30 to 45 in good health. The CDR3 DNA is TGTGCCAGCAGCTTGACAGGGGTTAACTATGGCTACACCTTC. It translates to CASSLTGVNYGYTF. The variable domain in full, completed from reference TRBV7-9 and TRBJ1-2, reads DTGVSQNPRHKITKRGQNVTFRCDPISEHNRLYWYRQTLGQGPEFLTYFQNEAQLEKSRLLSDRFSAERPKGSFSTLEIQRTEQGDSAMYLCASSLTGVNYGYTFGSGTRLTVV.